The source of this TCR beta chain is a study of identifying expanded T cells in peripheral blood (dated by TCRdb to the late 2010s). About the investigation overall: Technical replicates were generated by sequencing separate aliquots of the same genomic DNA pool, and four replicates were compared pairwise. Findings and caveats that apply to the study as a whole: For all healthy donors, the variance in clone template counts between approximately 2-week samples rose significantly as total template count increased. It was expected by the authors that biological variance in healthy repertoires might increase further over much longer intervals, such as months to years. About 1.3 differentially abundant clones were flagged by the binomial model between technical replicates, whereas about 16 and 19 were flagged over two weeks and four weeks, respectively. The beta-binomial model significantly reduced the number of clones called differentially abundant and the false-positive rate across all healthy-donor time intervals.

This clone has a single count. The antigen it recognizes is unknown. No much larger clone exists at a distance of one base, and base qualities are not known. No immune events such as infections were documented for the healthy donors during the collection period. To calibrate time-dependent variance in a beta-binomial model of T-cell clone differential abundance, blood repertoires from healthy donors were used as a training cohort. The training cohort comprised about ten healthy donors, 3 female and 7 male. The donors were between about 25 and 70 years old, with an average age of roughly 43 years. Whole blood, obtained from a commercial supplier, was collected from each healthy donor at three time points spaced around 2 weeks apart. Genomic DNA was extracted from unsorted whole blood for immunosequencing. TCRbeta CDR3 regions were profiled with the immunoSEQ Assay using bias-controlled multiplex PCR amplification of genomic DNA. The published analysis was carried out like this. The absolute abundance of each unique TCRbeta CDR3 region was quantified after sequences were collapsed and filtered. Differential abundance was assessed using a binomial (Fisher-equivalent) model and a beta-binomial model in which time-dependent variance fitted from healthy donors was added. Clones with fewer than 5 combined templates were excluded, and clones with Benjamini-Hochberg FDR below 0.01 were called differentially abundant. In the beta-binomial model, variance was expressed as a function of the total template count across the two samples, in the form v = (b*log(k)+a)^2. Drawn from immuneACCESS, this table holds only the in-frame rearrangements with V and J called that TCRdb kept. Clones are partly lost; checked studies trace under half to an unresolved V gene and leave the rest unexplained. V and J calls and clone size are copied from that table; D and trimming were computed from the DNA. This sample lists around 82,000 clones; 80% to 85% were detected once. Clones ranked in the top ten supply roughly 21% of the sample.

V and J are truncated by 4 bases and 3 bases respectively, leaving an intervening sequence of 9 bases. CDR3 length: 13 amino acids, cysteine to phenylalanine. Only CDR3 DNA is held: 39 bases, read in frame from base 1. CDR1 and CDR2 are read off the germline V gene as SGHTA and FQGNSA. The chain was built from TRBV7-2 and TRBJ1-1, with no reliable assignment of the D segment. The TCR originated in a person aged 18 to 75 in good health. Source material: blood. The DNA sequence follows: TGTGCCAGCAGCTCCCAGCGAGACACTGAAGCTTTCTTT. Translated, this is CASSSQRDTEAFF. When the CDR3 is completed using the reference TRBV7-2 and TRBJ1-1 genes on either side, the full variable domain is GAGVSQSPSNKVTEKGKDVELRCDPISGHTALYWYRQSLGQGLEFLIYFQGNSAPDKSGLPSDRFSAERTGGSVSTLTIQRTQQEDSAVYLCASSSQRDTEAFFGQGTRLTVV.